These 5 T cell receptor beta chains were all obtained from the same sample, sequenced in a study of vaccination effects on CD4 cells after COVID-19 (dated 2022 in TCRdb). Antigens for these TCRs are unknown. The ViraFEST assay stimulated PBMC with viral peptide pools and then used TCR sequencing to identify antigen-specific CD4+ T cell clonotypes by expansion. After 10 days of culture, CD4+ T cells were isolated with the EasySep CD4+ T cell isolation kit. Each participant got two doses of an mRNA SARS-CoV-2 vaccine, either BNT162b2 or mRNA-1273. The library relied on the immunoSEQ multiplex PCR assay. Entries here come from immuneACCESS through TCRdb and include only in-frame sequences with V and J called. Some clones fail to appear in such tables; in the studies checked, an unresolved V gene covers under half of the shortfall, and the cause of the remainder is unknown. This sample has over 25,000 clones in its table, and around 67% of those were observed once. The ten largest clones represent approximately 14% of the sample.

Sequencing was performed on CD4+ T cells from PBMCs cultured with HCoV-229E spike peptides, taken after COVID-19 vaccination. Per the publication, the cell subset or site label means: HCoV-229E spike overlapping peptide pool stimulation. Every receptor here comes from a human donor who received a COVID-19 vaccine.

The chain employs TRBV4-2 and TRBJ1-5; D may be TRBD1 (5 bases). The CDR3 contains 16 residues. Germline-derived CDR1 and CDR2 are LGHNA and YNFKEQ. V was trimmed by 0 bases and J by 5 bases, leaving 14 bases between them. The DNA for the CDR3 is TGTGCCAGCAGCCAAGAGGACGGGGGTGGGTATCAGCCCCAGCATTTT. It yields the protein CASSQEDGGGYQPQHF.

This clone was observed a few times. Other nucleotide sequences in the sample specify the same CDR3. The chain joins TRBV20-1 to TRBJ1-1; possibly TRBD1 for D (6 bases). V was trimmed by 6 bases and J by 2 bases, leaving 7 bases between them. Germline V gene lookup returns CDR1 DFQATT and CDR2 SNEGSKA (reference sequence). This CDR3 has 11 amino acids. The CDR3, as DNA: TGCAGTGCCAGGGGAAACACTGAAGCTTTCTTT. Protein product: CSARGNTEAFF.

The chain has TRBV7-6 and TRBJ2-3; D ambiguous. V lost 1 base and J 3 bases, leaving 5 bases between the germline ends. Germline CDR1 and CDR2: SGHVS and FNYEAQ. This CDR3 has 13 residues. The CDR3 here is CASSLEGTDTQYF. As DNA, the CDR3 is TGTGCCAGCAGCTTAGAGGGAACAGATACGCAGTATTTT.

J is TRBJ2-3 and V is TRBV3-1 (or the pseudogene TRBV3-2); TRBD2 might be the D (5 bases). The CDR3 consists of 12 residues. Trimming left V 9 bases short and J 3 bases short, with 10 bases between. In germline, CDR1 is LGHDT, CDR2 YNNKEL (reference sequence). The CDR3 region is CASIEGTDTQYF. DNA of the CDR3: TGTGCCAGTATCGAGGGTACAGATACGCAGTATTTT.

V is TRBV2 and J is TRBJ1-4; tentatively, D is TRBD1 (6 bases). V was cut by 3 bases and J by 8 bases, with 16 bases left in between. Germline lookup yields CDR1 SNHLY and CDR2 FYNNEI. The CDR3 length is 15 residues. The CDR3 bases are TGTGCCAGCAGTGAGGGGGCCGGGCGTGGGGAAAAACTGTTTTTT. Translating it yields CASSEGAGRGEKLFF.